Below are 26 T cell receptor beta chains sequenced from a single sample in a study of Graves' ophthalmopathy and Graves' hyperthyroidism. TCR beta CDR3 regions were amplified from RNA transcripts. An opening RT-PCR round employed HTBI primers and preceded a second-round multiplex PCR. A single record per CDR3 protein comes from TCRdb applying MiXCR to the multiplex PCR reads. Altogether about 700,000 distinct CDR3 sequences are present, about two fifths being singletons, with the ten largest covering roughly 3.5%. Sequencing was done on a sample of peripheral blood. The receptors shown here come from an adult man with Graves' ophthalmopathy.

V usage is TRBV29-1 and J usage is TRBJ1-1; possible D gene TRBD1, 6 bases. CDR1 and CDR2 (germline): SQVTM, ANQGSEA. V lost 7 bases to trimming and J lost 1 base, with 10 bases between them. The CDR3 has 12 amino acids. The CDR3 sequence is CSGLDRNTEAFF. The CDR3 nucleotides read TGCAGCGGGCTGGACAGGAACACTGAAGCTTTCTTT.

This clonotype was recorded at least ten times. The chain combines TRBV11-1 with TRBJ1-1; the match to TRBD1 covers 7 bases. CDR3 length: 16 residues. Germline V lookup: CDR1 SGHAT, CDR2 FQDESV (reference sequence). V was pared by 5 bases and J by 0 bases, with 9 bases of the junction left unmatched. In DNA, the CDR3 is TGTGCCAGCAGCGTGACAGGGTATGGCATGAACACTGAAGCTTTCTTT. Encoded protein: CASSVTGYGMNTEAFF.

The V and J genes are TRBV18 and TRBJ2-7; unclear D gene. The CDR3 has 12 amino acids. CDR1 is KGHSH, CDR2 LQKENI, per germline. Trimming took off 0 bases at V and 5 bases at J, with 5 bases between the two ends. CDR3 nucleotide sequence: TGTGCCAGCTCACCACCCCACCACGAGCAGTACTTC. As protein: CASSPPHHEQYF.

The chain combines TRBV10-3 with TRBJ2-7, with D possibly matching TRBD2 (5 bases). This CDR3 is built from 16 residues. V was pared by 4 bases and J by 7 bases, with 23 bases between. CDR1 is ENHRY and CDR2 is SYGVKD in the germline V gene. The CDR3 DNA reads as TGTGCCATCAGTGCCCAAGCGGTAGGCGTCGACAATGAGCAGTACTTC. It encodes CAISAQAVGVDNEQYF.

This clonotype was counted at least ten times. This chain uses TRBV25-1 with TRBJ2-5; 9 positions match TRBD1. The germline V gene encodes CDR1 MGHDK and CDR2 SYGVNS. Unmatched junction bases numbered 6, after V lost 4 bases and J lost 6 bases. CDR3 length equals 14 residues. The CDR3 DNA reads as TGTGCCAGCAGTGCAAGGACAGGGGCAAAGACCCAGTACTTC. Its translation is CASSARTGAKTQYF.

This CDR3 reads CSALTRPGLAGGLDEQYF. The CDR3 DNA reads as TGCAGTGCCCTGACCCGTCCGGGGCTAGCGGGAGGCTTAGACGAGCAGTACTTC. The chain uses TRBV20-1 and TRBJ2-7; 11 bases agree with TRBD2. Germline CDR1 and CDR2: DFQATT and SNEGSKA (reference sequence). This CDR3 spans 18 amino acids. The ends lost 6 bases at V and 5 bases at J; junction bases unmatched: 21.

The chain carries TRBV3-1 and TRBJ2-5, with D possibly called TRBD1 or TRBD2 (5 bases each). Per germline, CDR1 LGHDT and CDR2 YNNKEL (reference sequence). There are 14 residues in the CDR3. Between the trimmed V and J ends, which lost 0 bases and 7 bases, there was a span of 12 bases. The CDR3 loop reads CASSQEGVGGTQYF. DNA for the CDR3: TGTGCCAGCAGCCAAGAAGGGGTCGGAGGGACCCAGTACTTC.

This clonotype was recorded a few times. The chain is built from TRBV24-1 and TRBJ1-2; 8 bases match TRBD1. Germline trimming cut 5 bases from V and 0 bases from J; bases unmatched to any gene: 4. Germline V gene data show CDR1 as KGHDR and CDR2 as SFDVKD. The CDR3 totals 15 residues. CDR3: CATSAPGQANYGYTF. As DNA, the CDR3 is TGTGCCACCAGTGCCCCGGGACAGGCTAACTATGGCTACACCTTC.

There are many counts of this clonotype. The chain joins TRBV20-1 to TRBJ1-6, with TRBD1 identical over 8 bases. The CDR3 is 13 amino acids. The trim removed 1 base at V and 10 bases at J, leaving 3 bases unmatched. The germline V gene has CDR1 DFQATT and CDR2 SNEGSKA (reference sequence). CDR3 nucleotides: TGCAGTGCTAGAGGACAGGGGAACTCACCCCTCCACTTT. Its translation: CSARGQGNSPLHF.

This clonotype was detected many times. This rearrangement joins TRBV10-3 to TRBJ1-2, with a weak D call TRBD1 (5 bases). Between the trimmed V and J ends, which lost 8 bases and 4 bases, there was a span of 17 bases. CDR3 length: 14 residues. CDR1 is ENHRY, CDR2 SYGVKD, per germline. The CDR3 DNA is TGTGCCATCGGGGGTACAAGAGGAGTCTATGGCTACACCTTC. Protein product: CAIGGTRGVYGYTF.

This clonotype was detected a few times. The rearrangement uses TRBV12-3 or TRBV12-4 and TRBJ1-6; D remains ambiguous. V was shortened by 4 bases and J by 11 bases, with 15 bases between the two germline ends. CDR3 size: 14 residues. The CDR3, as DNA: TGTGCCAGCAGTTCGACGGATCCTGAGACACCCCTCCACTTT. It yields the protein CASSSTDPETPLHF.

Concerning this clonotype: The conserved phenylalanine or tryptophan is not found at the CDR3 terminus, so this likely reflects a read error. The chain uses TRBV4-3 and TRBJ2-7; 8 bases line up with TRBD1. The J segment lost 2 bases and the V segment lost 3 bases, leaving 3 bases of the junction unmatched. The CDR3 runs 14 residues. Per the germline V gene, CDR1 is LGHNA and CDR2 is YSLEER. The CDR3 DNA follows: TGCGCCAGCAGCCAGACGGACAGGGCCTACGAGCAGTACCTC. Translated, it gives CASSQTDRAYEQYL.

There are a few counts of this clonotype. The chain has TRBV7-9 and TRBJ2-7, with no clear D. The germline gives CDR1 SEHNR, CDR2 FQNEAQ (reference sequence). V lost 0 bases, J lost 3 bases, and 18 bases lay in between. CDR3 length: 17 amino acids. CDR3 amino acids: CASSLAGIGPARYEQYF. In DNA form, the CDR3 reads TGTGCCAGCAGCTTAGCGGGGATCGGACCGGCCCGCTACGAGCAGTACTTC.

This clonotype was picked up one time. The rearrangement links TRBV15 to TRBJ1-4; D is possibly TRBD1 (5 bases). There are 12 residues in the CDR3. Germline assignment: CDR1 LNHNV and CDR2 YYDKDF (reference sequence). The CDR3 sequence is CATGTDAEKLFF. DNA for the CDR3: TGTGCTACCGGGACGGACGCTGAAAAACTGTTTTTT.

The chain links TRBV10-3 to TRBJ2-7; 7 bases align to TRBD2. The CDR3 is made up of 12 amino acids. The V gene end was trimmed by 3 bases and the J gene end by 9 bases; junction bases not matched to a gene: 5. Germline V gene lookup returns CDR1 ENHRY and CDR2 SYGVKD. The CDR3 nucleotides are TGTGCCATCAGTGACGTTGGGGGGGGGCAGTACTTC. It is translated as CAISDVGGGQYF.

This clonotype was seen repeatedly, ten times or more. The V call is TRBV7-9, the J call TRBJ2-2; maybe TRBD2 (5 bases). With 3 bases removed from V and 1 base from J, the gap between germline ends came to 6 bases. From germline, CDR1 is SEHNR and CDR2 FQNEAQ (reference sequence). This CDR3 comprises 14 residues. CDR3 sequence reads: CASSFSGNTGELFF. The CDR3 nucleotides are TGTGCCAGCAGCTTCAGCGGGAACACCGGGGAGCTGTTTTTT.

In regard to this clonotype: Given a much more abundant clone one base away, this may be a read error. V is TRBV19 and J is TRBJ2-2; unclear D gene. The germline V gene encodes CDR1 LNHDA and CDR2 SQIVND (reference sequence). The CDR3 is 15 residues long. The CDR3 nucleotides are TGTGCCAATAGTATATTCCGTCAACACACCGGGGAGCTGTTTTTT. Protein sequence: CANSIFRQHTGELFF.

With regard to this clonotype: A much larger clone lies a single base off, so this may be a read error. The chain links TRBV20-1 to TRBJ2-7, with D perhaps TRBD2 (5 bases). The CDR3 extends over 11 amino acids. Looked up from germline, CDR1 is DFQATT and CDR2 is SNEGSKA (reference sequence). CDR3 bases: TGCAGTGCTAGAGGAAATAGCGAGCAGCACTTC. Translated, it gives CSARGNSEQHF.

The CDR3 spells CSARHDRGNTEAFF. Here the CDR3 DNA reads TGCAGTGCTAGACACGACAGGGGGAACACTGAAGCTTTCTTT. The chain couples TRBV20-1 to TRBJ1-1, with 8 bases matching TRBD1. Germline assignment: CDR1 DFQATT and CDR2 SNEGSKA (reference sequence). The CDR3 covers 14 residues. Losses at the gene ends were 2 bases for V and 1 base for J; bases not matched to a gene: 3.

This clonotype turned up a few times. The chain recombines TRBV12-3 or TRBV12-4 with TRBJ1-1, with 8 bases matching TRBD1. The CDR3 consists of 15 residues. The ends lost 3 bases at V and 6 bases at J; junction bases unmatched: 9. The CDR3 spells CASSFTSTGAPEAFF. In nucleotides, the CDR3 is TGTGCCAGCAGTTTTACCTCGACAGGGGCACCTGAAGCTTTCTTT.

This clonotype was seen repeatedly, ten times or more. The chain employs TRBV7-9 and TRBJ2-7, with 7 bases fitting TRBD1. V was clipped by 3 bases and J by 5 bases; unmatched bases: 4. The CDR3 consists of 13 residues. CDR1 SEHNR and CDR2 FQNEAQ come from the germline V gene (reference sequence). CDR3 amino acids: CASSLTGSHEQYF. For the CDR3, the DNA is TGTGCCAGCAGCTTGACAGGGAGCCACGAGCAGTACTTC. The full variable domain, rest sourced from reference TRBV7-9 and TRBJ2-7, is DTGVSQNPRHKITKRGQNVTFRCDPISEHNRLYWYRQTLGQGPEFLTYFQNEAQLEKSRLLSDRFSAERPKGSFSTLEIQRTEQGDSAMYLCASSLTGSHEQYFGPGTRLTVT.

This clonotype was detected ten times or more. The chain is built from TRBV29-1 and TRBJ1-2; TRBD1 is a possible D gene (6 bases). The CDR3 spans 15 residues. Germline CDR1 and CDR2: SQVTM and ANQGSEA. Trimming removed 5 bases at V and 4 bases at J, with 20 bases between. The CDR3 DNA reads as TGCAGCGTTCGGAAGTATGACAGGTTCAGCTATGGCTACACCTTC. It encodes CSVRKYDRFSYGYTF.

This clonotype was detected many times. The chain carries TRBV6-6 and TRBJ2-2; D is uncertain. V was clipped by 6 bases and J by 3 bases, with 5 bases between them. The V gene's germline CDR1 is MNHNY and CDR2 SVGAGI (reference sequence). CDR3 size: 12 residues. The CDR3 DNA sequence: TGTGCCAGCAGATTCTACACCGGGGAGCTGTTTTTT. As protein: CASRFYTGELFF.

The V call is TRBV6-5, the J call TRBJ2-7; TRBD1 is a possible D gene (6 bases). Germline V gives CDR1 MNHEY, CDR2 SVGAGI. The CDR3 runs 15 residues. Between the trimmed V and J ends, which lost 2 bases and 4 bases, there was a span of 15 bases. The chain's CDR3 is CASSYGPQGQYEQYF. CDR3 sequence (DNA): TGTGCCAGCAGTTACGGTCCACAGGGACAATACGAGCAGTACTTC.

This clonotype was picked up many times. The V call is TRBV20-1, the J call TRBJ2-5, with 13 nucleotides matching TRBD2. Germline trimming cut 0 bases from V and 0 bases from J; bases unmatched to any gene: 1. CDR3 length: 16 residues. CDR1 is DFQATT, CDR2 SNEGSKA, per germline (reference sequence). CDR3 coding DNA: TGCAGTGCTAGAGAGGGACTAGCGGGGTACCAAGAGACCCAGTACTTC. Protein product: CSAREGLAGYQETQYF.

This chain links TRBV11-1 with TRBJ2-7; the match to TRBD1 covers 10 bases. This CDR3 has 16 amino acids. With 4 bases clipped from V and 3 bases from J, the junction kept 9 bases outside the gene matches. Per the germline V gene, CDR1 is SGHAT and CDR2 is FQDESV (reference sequence). The CDR3 nucleotides are TGTGCCAGCAGCTCCACTGGGACAGGGGCCGTCTACGAGCAGTACTTC. This gives the protein CASSSTGTGAVYEQYF.